These 27 T cell receptor beta chains were sequenced from one sample in a study of T cells in Graves' hyperthyroidism and ophthalmopathy (dated by TCRdb to the late 2010s). Preparation of the library involved multiplex PCR. Sequencer: Illumina HiSeq 2000. Amplification of TCR beta CDR3 regions was carried out from RNA transcripts. The TCR CDR3 was subjected to a first round of RT-PCR using the HTBI primer set and the Qiagen OneStep RT-PCR kit. The public reads were quality trimmed at Q25 with fastp and then assembled into clones with MiXCR by TCRdb, keeping productive beta chains. One record per CDR3 amino acid sequence lists the most common genes and DNA. The sample profile shows approximately 48,000 distinct CDR3 sequences; over 45% of them were found once. Clones ranked in the top ten supply more than 25% of the sample. Sequencing was performed on peripheral blood or thyroid tissue (not recorded which). Every receptor here comes from a woman between 50 and 59 years old with Graves' hyperthyroidism.

This clonotype was observed once. This clone may be a read error of a much larger clone one base away. The chain employs TRBV28 and TRBJ2-5; 10 bases agree with TRBD2. The CDR3 has 15 residues. The germline CDR1 and CDR2 sequences are MDHEN and SYDVKM. In DNA, the CDR3 is TGTGCCGGCAGTCCCAAGGCTAGCGGGAGAGAGACCCAGTACTTC. This translates into CAGSPKASGRETQYF.

The V call is TRBV10-2, the J call TRBJ1-5; 7 bases map to TRBD1. V shed 1 base and J 7 bases; nucleotides not matched to a gene: 4. The CDR3 extends over 14 amino acids. From germline, CDR1 is WSHSY and CDR2 SAAADI. Written as DNA, the CDR3 is TGCGCCAGCAGTGAGTATGACAGGGAGCAGCCCCAGCATTTT. Protein: CASSEYDREQPQHF.

V usage is TRBV7-9 and J usage is TRBJ1-1; 9 bases fit TRBD1. CDR1 SEHNR and CDR2 FQNEAQ come from the germline V gene (reference sequence). The length of the CDR3 is 15 residues. V shed 5 bases and J 1 base; nucleotides not matched to a gene: 5. The CDR3 protein is CASSDGGQGNTEAFF. The CDR3 bases are TGTGCCAGCAGCGACGGGGGACAGGGGAACACTGAAGCTTTCTTT.

This clonotype was seen at least ten times. This CDR3 is CASSPSSRVRGNTIYF. CDR3 bases: TGTGCCAGCAGCCCGTCCTCCAGGGTGAGAGGAAACACCATATATTTT. The chain combines TRBV5-6 with TRBJ1-3; D perhaps matches TRBD1 (5 bases). Germline CDR1 is SGHDT and CDR2 is YYEEEE. The CDR3 runs to 16 residues. V gave up 4 bases and J gave up 4 bases, with 18 bases separating them.

The rearrangement joins TRBV20-1 to TRBJ2-7; 8 bases map to TRBD2. CDR1 is DFQATT, CDR2 SNEGSKA, per germline (reference sequence). CDR3 length: 14 amino acids. With V trimmed by 3 bases and J by 0 bases, 4 bases remained unmatched. The CDR3 sequence: CSASSGTSSYEQYF. Written as DNA, the CDR3 is TGCAGTGCTAGCAGCGGGACTAGCTCCTACGAGCAGTACTTC.

The rearrangement joins TRBV20-1 to TRBJ2-1, with 10 bases identical to TRBD1. The junction had 9 bases not matched to a gene; V was cut back by 6 bases and J by 4 bases. Germline CDR1 reads DFQATT; CDR2 reads SNEGSKA (reference sequence). The CDR3 runs 15 residues. The CDR3 DNA sequence: TGCAGTGCCAGCGGCGACAGGGGGCTATACAATGAGCAGTTCTTC. It yields the protein CSASGDRGLYNEQFF.

This clonotype appeared many times. V is TRBV4-3 and J is TRBJ2-2, with TRBD1 matching 7 bases. V gave up 3 bases and J gave up 5 bases; unmatched junction bases: 0. This CDR3 spans 13 amino acids. Germline V lookup: CDR1 LGHNA, CDR2 YSLEER. DNA of the CDR3: TGCGCCAGCAGCCAGGGACAGACCGGGGAGCTGTTTTTT. This gives the protein CASSQGQTGELFF.

This clonotype was seen a single time. The chain combines TRBV20-1 with TRBJ2-7; TRBD2 aligns across 14 bases. The germline CDR1 and CDR2 sequences are DFQATT and SNEGSKA (reference sequence). Trimming removed 4 bases from V and 4 bases from J; junction bases left unmatched: 15. The CDR3 sequence is 18 residues long. CDR3 in amino acids: CSAIAGTSGSSSSYEQYF. CDR3 nucleotides: TGCAGTGCTATTGCCGGGACTAGCGGGAGTAGTAGTTCGTACGAGCAGTACTTC.

The J gene is TRBJ2-5, the V gene TRBV20-1, with 10 bases matching TRBD2. Germline lookup yields CDR1 DFQATT and CDR2 SNEGSKA (reference sequence). The V and J ends lost 6 bases and 6 bases, in that order; junction bases with no gene match: 10. CDR3 length: 14 residues. CDR3 DNA: TGCAGTGCAAGTAGCGGGAGGTCTGGGAAGACCCAGTACTTC. The encoded protein is CSASSGRSGKTQYF.

The chain is built from TRBV20-1 and TRBJ2-7, with TRBD2 matching over 12 bases. The germline V gene has CDR1 DFQATT and CDR2 SNEGSKA (reference sequence). The CDR3 runs 14 residues. V lost 4 bases, J lost 9 bases, and 10 bases stayed unmatched. DNA for the CDR3: TGCAGTGCTATAAGGACTAGCGGGACCGACCGGCAGTACTTC. It translates to CSAIRTSGTDRQYF.

V is TRBV7-2 and J is TRBJ2-7, with 9 nucleotides matching TRBD2. Germline lookup yields CDR1 SGHTA and CDR2 FQGNSA. The CDR3 totals 16 residues. J gave up 1 base and V 1 base, and 5 bases lay outside the gene matches. CDR3 in DNA: TGTGCCAGCAGCTTAGTATTGCTAGCGGGATCCTACGAGCAGTACTTC. It translates to CASSLVLLAGSYEQYF. Using reference TRBV7-2 and TRBJ2-7 for the parts outside the CDR3, the full variable domain is GAGVSQSPSNKVTEKGKDVELRCDPISGHTALYWYRQSLGQGLEFLIYFQGNSAPDKSGLPSDRFSAERTGGSVSTLTIQRTQQEDSAVYLCASSLVLLAGSYEQYFGPGTRLTVT.

The rearrangement links TRBV2 to TRBJ2-7, with 11 positions matching TRBD1. V was pared by 6 bases and J by 4 bases, with 2 bases of the junction left unmatched. This CDR3 region has 13 residues. Germline assignment: CDR1 SNHLY and CDR2 FYNNEI. The CDR3 DNA follows: TGTGCCAGCAGCTGGGACAGGGGGTACGAGCAGTACTTC. Amino acid sequence: CASSWDRGYEQYF.

This clonotype was recorded many times. V is TRBV2 and J is TRBJ2-2; 8 bases are shared with TRBD1. The germline V gene encodes CDR1 SNHLY and CDR2 FYNNEI. Trimming removed 4 bases from V and 3 bases from J; junction bases left unmatched: 4. The CDR3 contains 15 residues. As DNA, the CDR3 is TGTGCCAGCAGTGTGAGGACAGGGTACACCGGGGAGCTGTTTTTT. This gives the protein CASSVRTGYTGELFF.

As concerns this clonotype: One end of the junction fails to match germline, which may point to a read error. The V call is TRBV10-2, the J call TRBJ1-1; D may be TRBD1 (5 bases). This CDR3 has 12 residues. CDR1 is WSHSY and CDR2 is SAAADI in the germline V gene. DNA for the CDR3: TGCGCCATCCAGGGCGCGGACACTGAAGCTTCCTTT. Its protein is CAIQGADTEASF.

This clonotype was recorded many times. The V call is TRBV20-1, the J call TRBJ1-5; D unclear. Trimming pared 0 bases from V and 2 bases from J, leaving 8 bases between. The germline CDR1 and CDR2 sequences are DFQATT and SNEGSKA (reference sequence). The CDR3 is made up of 14 amino acids. CDR3 DNA: TGCAGTGCTAGAGAAGGGAGCGGCAATCAGCCCCAGCATTTT. It codes for CSAREGSGNQPQHF.

This CDR3 reads CSARDPSGSEEEQYF. The DNA of the CDR3 is TGCAGTGCTAGAGACCCTAGCGGGAGTGAGGAAGAGCAGTACTTC. The chain joins TRBV20-1 to TRBJ2-7; 10 bases map to TRBD2. V gave up 0 bases and J gave up 7 bases; unmatched junction bases: 9. From germline, CDR1 is DFQATT and CDR2 SNEGSKA (reference sequence). The CDR3 loop spans 15 amino acids.

This clonotype was seen ten or more times. The chain uses TRBV19 and TRBJ2-5; 8 bases are a match to TRBD1. This CDR3 region has 15 residues. Germline loops: CDR1 LNHDA, CDR2 SQIVND (reference sequence). With V trimmed by 3 bases and J by 6 bases, 9 bases remained unmatched. Here the CDR3 DNA reads TGTGCCAGTAGTATCGGGGCAGGGGGCGCCAAGACCCAGTACTTC. It yields the protein CASSIGAGGAKTQYF.

The rearrangement links TRBV14 to TRBJ1-3; 9 nucleotides align to TRBD1. CDR1 is SGHDN, CDR2 FVKESK, per germline. V lost 4 bases and J lost 1; bases outside the gene matches: 5. The CDR3 has 16 amino acids. Here the CDR3 reads CASSPPDRGSGNTIYF. The CDR3 nucleotides read TGTGCCAGCAGCCCTCCCGACAGGGGGTCTGGAAACACCATATATTTT.

J is TRBJ2-7 and V is TRBV20-1; 10 positions agree with TRBD2. The CDR3 runs 14 residues. Germline trimming cut 4 bases from V and 4 bases from J; bases unmatched to any gene: 7. Germline V lookup: CDR1 DFQATT, CDR2 SNEGSKA (reference sequence). CDR3 DNA sequence: TGCAGTGCTACCCTAGCGGGAGCACCGTACGAGCAGTACTTC. Its translation: CSATLAGAPYEQYF.

This clonotype was counted at least ten times. This rearrangement joins TRBV14 to TRBJ1-6; D not resolved. V lost 1 base to trimming and J lost 6 bases, with 10 bases between them. The CDR3 contains 15 residues. The germline gives CDR1 SGHDN, CDR2 FVKESK. CDR3 protein: CASSQGYEGNSPLHF. CDR3 bases: TGTGCCAGCAGCCAAGGGTACGAGGGTAATTCACCCCTCCACTTT.

The chain couples TRBV12-3 or TRBV12-4 to TRBJ1-1; 10 nucleotides match TRBD1. V gave up 4 bases and J gave up 0 bases; unmatched junction bases: 2. The CDR3 is made up of 15 amino acids. The CDR3 nucleotides are TGTGCCAGCAGTTCCGGGACAGGGGTGAACACTGAAGCTTTCTTT. It yields the protein CASSSGTGVNTEAFF.

The CDR3 coding sequence is TGTGCCAGCAGCTCCAACGGACCCGGAACGCCCCTCCACTTT. Protein: CASSSNGPGTPLHF. J is TRBJ1-6 and V is TRBV11-2; no clear D. Trimming stripped 4 bases from V and 13 bases from J, with 17 bases between. Germline loops: CDR1 SGHAT, CDR2 FQNNGV. The CDR3 is 14 amino acids.

The chain employs TRBV7-4 and TRBJ2-2, with 7 bases identical to TRBD1. This CDR3 spans 16 amino acids. Germline V gene lookup returns CDR1 SGHVT and CDR2 SQSDAQ. The V gene end was trimmed by 0 bases and the J gene end by 0 bases; junction bases not matched to a gene: 1. The CDR3 sequence is CASSLAGTANTGELFF. The CDR3 bases are TGTGCCAGCAGCTTAGCCGGGACAGCGAACACCGGGGAGCTGTTTTTT. Full variable domain (rest looked up from reference TRBV7-4 and TRBJ2-2): GAGVSQSPRYKVAKRGRDVALRCDSISGHVTLYWYRQTLGQGSEVLTYSQSDAQRDKSGRPSGRFSAERPERSVSTLKIQRTEQGDSAVYLCASSLAGTANTGELFFGEGSRLTVL.

At least ten counts were recorded for this clonotype. The gene calls are TRBV14 and TRBJ1-2; no clear D gene. The CDR3 sequence is 14 residues long. Germline values: CDR1 SGHDN, CDR2 FVKESK. Trimming stripped 0 bases from V and 2 bases from J, with 7 bases between. The CDR3: CASSQDPGNYGYTF. CDR3 sequence (DNA): TGTGCCAGCAGCCAAGATCCAGGAAACTATGGCTACACCTTC. The full variable domain, in which reference TRBV14 and TRBJ1-2 provide the parts outside the CDR3, is EAGVTQFPSHSVIEKGQTVTLRCDPISGHDNLYWYRRVMGKEIKFLLHFVKESKQDESGMPNNRFLAERTGGTYSTLKVQPAELEDSGVYFCASSQDPGNYGYTFGSGTRLTVV.

The table lists this clonotype with many counts. This chain connects TRBV5-1 to TRBJ2-6; D uncertain. V shed 1 base and J shed 2 bases, with 7 bases lying between them. Germline CDR1 SGHRS, CDR2 YFSETQ. CDR3 size: 15 residues. CDR3 DNA: TGCGCCAGCAGCTTGCACTTGACTGGGGCCAACGTCCTGACTTTC. Amino acids: CASSLHLTGANVLTF. Combining the CDR3 with reference TRBV5-1 and TRBJ2-6 gives the whole variable domain KAGVTQTPRYLIKTRGQQVTLSCSPISGHRSVSWYQQTPGQGLQFLFEYFSETQRNKGNFPGRFSGRQFSNSRSEMNVSTLELGDSALYLCASSLHLTGANVLTFGAGSRLTVL.

The chain has TRBV10-2 and TRBJ2-7, with TRBD2 matching 7 bases. The CDR3 sequence is 13 residues long. Germline V CDR1 and CDR2: WSHSY, SAAADI. Unmatched junction bases numbered 9, after V lost 10 bases and J lost 3 bases. DNA of the CDR3: TGCGCCATCCAGGGCGGGAGAGGCTACGAGCAGTACTTC. As protein: CAIQGGRGYEQYF.

Concerning this clonotype: A much larger clone differs from this one at a single base, so this may be a read error. The chain is built from TRBV5-1 and TRBJ1-1; 9 bases agree with TRBD1. Germline V gene lookup returns CDR1 SGHRS and CDR2 YFSETQ. The CDR3 length is 14 residues. The CDR3 DNA reads as TGTGCCAGCAGCTCCGGGACAGGGTTCACTGAAGCTTCCTTT. Its translation is CASSSGTGFTEASF.